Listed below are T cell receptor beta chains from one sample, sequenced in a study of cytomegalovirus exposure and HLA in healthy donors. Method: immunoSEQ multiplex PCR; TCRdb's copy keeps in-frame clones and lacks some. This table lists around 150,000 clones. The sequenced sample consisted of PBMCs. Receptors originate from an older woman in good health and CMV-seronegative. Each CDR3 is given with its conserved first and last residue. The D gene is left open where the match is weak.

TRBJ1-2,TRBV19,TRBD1,CASNRGRLGYTF,TGTGCCAGTAACAGGGGTCGTCTCGGCTACACCTTT
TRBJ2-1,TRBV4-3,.,CASSRVSGGVNEQFF,TGCGCCAGCAGCCGAGTGAGCGGTGGTGTGAATGAGCAGTTCTTC
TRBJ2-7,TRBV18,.,CASSPVGRGYEQYF,TGTGCCAGCTCACCGGTAGGCAGGGGATACGAGCAGTACTTC
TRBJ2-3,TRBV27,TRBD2,CASSRYSGGGADTQYF,TGTGCCAGCAGTAGATATAGCGGGGGGGGCGCAGATACGCAGTATTTT
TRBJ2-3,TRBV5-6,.,CASSSYSQGTSTDTQYF,TGTGCCAGCAGCTCATACTCACAGGGTACTAGCACAGATACGCAGTATTTT
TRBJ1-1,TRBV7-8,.,CASSLFLQGNTEAFF,TGTGCCAGCAGCTTATTTTTACAGGGGAACACTGAAGCTTTCTTT
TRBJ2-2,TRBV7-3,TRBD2,CASSLTSTSVNTGELFF,TGTGCCAGCAGCTTAACGTCGACTAGCGTGAACACCGGGGAGCTGTTTTTT
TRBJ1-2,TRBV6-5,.,CASSYRGNSRGYTF,TGTGCCAGCAGTTATAGAGGGAATTCGAGAGGCTACACCTTC
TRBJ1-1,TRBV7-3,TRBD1,CASSLMTGANTEAFF,TGTGCCAGCAGCTTGATGACAGGGGCTAACACTGAAGCTTTCTTT
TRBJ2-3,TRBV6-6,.,CATRTEYTDTQYF,TGTGCCACCCGGACAGAATACACAGATACGCAGTATTTT
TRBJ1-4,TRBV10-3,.,CAIGPTENEKLFF,TGTGCCATCGGTCCCACGGAGAATGAAAAACTGTTTTTT
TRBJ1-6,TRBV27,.,CASSLWRGRDSPLHF,TGTGCCAGCAGTTTATGGCGGGGGCGAGATTCACCCCTCCACTTT
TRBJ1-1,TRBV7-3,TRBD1,CASSPQGAVTEAFF,TGTGCCAGCAGCCCACAGGGGGCAGTCACTGAAGCTTTCTTT
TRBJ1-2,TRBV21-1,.,CASSRRIRGSNYGYTF,TGTGCCAGCAGCCGGCGTATTAGAGGTTCTAACTATGGCTACACCTTC
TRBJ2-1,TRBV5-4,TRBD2,CASSLPAGGINEQFF,TGTGCCAGCAGCTTACCAGCGGGGGGGATAAATGAGCAGTTCTTC
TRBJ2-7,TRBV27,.,CASSRRQTYEQYF,TGTGCCAGCAGCCGGAGGCAGACCTACGAGCAGTACTTC
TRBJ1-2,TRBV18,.,CASSPQGEVNYGYTF,TGTGCCAGCTCACCCCAGGGTGAAGTTAACTATGGCTACACCTTC
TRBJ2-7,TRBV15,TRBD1,CATSRVRGLNTYEQYF,TGTGCCACCAGCAGGGTAAGGGGGCTGAATACCTACGAGCAGTACTTC
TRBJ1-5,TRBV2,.,CASMFVYSNQPQHF,TGTGCCAGCATGTTCGTTTATAGCAATCAGCCCCAGCATTTT
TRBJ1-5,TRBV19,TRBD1,CASARDRNQPQHF,TGTGCCAGTGCACGGGACAGAAATCAGCCCCAGCATTTT
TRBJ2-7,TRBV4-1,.,CASSLNPSDSYEQYF,TGCGCCAGCAGCCTAAACCCCTCCGACAGTTACGAGCAGTACTTC
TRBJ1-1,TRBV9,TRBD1,CASSSGTGEAFF,TGTGCCAGCAGCTCAGGGACAGGTGAAGCTTTCTTT
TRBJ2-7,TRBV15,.,CATSRSPGQAYEQYF,TGTGCCACCAGCAGGTCCCCGGGACAAGCTTACGAGCAGTACTTC
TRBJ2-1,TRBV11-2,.,CASSLVPGEGDEQFF,TGTGCCAGCAGCTTAGTTCCGGGAGAAGGAGATGAGCAGTTCTTC
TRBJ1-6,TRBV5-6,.,CASSFLQGGPTDSPLHF,TGTGCCAGCAGCTTCCTACAGGGTGGGCCTACGGATTCACCCCTCCACTTT
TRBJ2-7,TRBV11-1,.,CASSLGGSSYEQYF,TGTGCCAGCAGCTTAGGCGGAAGCTCCTACGAGCAGTACTTC
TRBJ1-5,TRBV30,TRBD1,CAWSVQGAQPQHF,TGTGCCTGGAGTGTACAGGGGGCCCAGCCCCAGCATTTT
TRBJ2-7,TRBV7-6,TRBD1,CASSNPGQGEYEQYF,TGTGCCAGCAGTAACCCGGGACAGGGGGAATACGAGCAGTACTTC
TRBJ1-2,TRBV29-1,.,CSVELDRFSYGYTF,TGCAGCGTTGAATTGGACAGATTTAGCTATGGCTACACCTTC
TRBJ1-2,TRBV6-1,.,CASSLGGVTNYGYTF,TGTGCCAGCAGCTTGGGGGGGGTTACAAACTATGGCTACACCTTC
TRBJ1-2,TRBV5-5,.,CASSHPDRNYGYTF,TGTGCCAGCAGCCATCCGGACAGAAACTATGGCTACACCTTC
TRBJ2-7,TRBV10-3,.,CAISPMELYEQYF,TGTGCCATCAGCCCGATGGAGCTCTACGAGCAGTACTTC
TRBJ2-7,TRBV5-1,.,CASSHGQTDVAYEQYF,TGCGCCAGCAGCCATGGACAGACTGATGTCGCCTACGAGCAGTACTTC
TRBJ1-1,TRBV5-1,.,CASSLDGRTEAFF,TGCGCCAGCAGCTTGGACGGGAGGACTGAAGCTTTCTTT
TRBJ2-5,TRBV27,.,CASSWGLTYQETQYF,TGTGCCAGCAGTTGGGGCCTAACTTACCAAGAGACCCAGTACTTC
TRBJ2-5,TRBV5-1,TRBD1,CASSSGQNLYQETQYF,TGCGCCAGCTCCTCGGGACAGAACCTGTACCAAGAGACCCAGTACTTC
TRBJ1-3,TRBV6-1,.,CASSESKTHTIYF,TGTGCCAGCAGTGAAAGTAAGACTCACACCATATATTTT
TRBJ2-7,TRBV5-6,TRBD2,CASSLAALAGALDNEQYF,TGTGCCAGCAGCTTGGCCGCGTTAGCGGGAGCCCTGGACAACGAGCAGTACTTC
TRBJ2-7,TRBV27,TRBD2,CASSLLAGVGVEQYF,TGTGCCAGCAGTTTACTAGCGGGAGTCGGCGTCGAGCAGTACTTC
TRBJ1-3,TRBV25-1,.,CASRDISLSGNTIYF,TGTGCCAGCAGGGACATCTCTCTCTCTGGAAACACCATATATTTT
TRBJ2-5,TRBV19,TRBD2,CASSTFRGGEETQYF,TGTGCCAGTAGTACCTTCCGGGGGGGCGAAGAGACCCAGTACTTC
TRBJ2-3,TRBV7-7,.,CASSLYGSTDTQYF,TGTGCCAGCAGCTTATACGGGAGCACAGATACGCAGTATTTT
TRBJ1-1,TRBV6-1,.,CASTFLGGVKTEAFF,TGTGCCAGCACCTTCCTAGGGGGGGTAAAAACTGAAGCTTTCTTT
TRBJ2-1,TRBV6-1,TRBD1,CASRGTVTNEQFF,TGTGCCAGCAGGGGGACAGTAACAAATGAGCAGTTCTTC
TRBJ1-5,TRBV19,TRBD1,CASSSGQDSNQPQHF,TGTGCCAGCTCCTCGGGACAGGATAGCAATCAGCCCCAGCATTTT
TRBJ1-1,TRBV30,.,CAWSVHGGGTEAFF,TGTGCCTGGAGTGTACATGGTGGAGGCACTGAAGCTTTCTTT
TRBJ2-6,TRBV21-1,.,CASSKAGPPSSGANVLTF,TGTGCCAGCAGCAAAGCGGGGCCCCCTAGCTCTGGGGCCAACGTCCTGACTTTC
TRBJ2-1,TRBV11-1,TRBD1,CASSLRWQGARNEQFF,TGTGCCAGCAGCTTAAGGTGGCAGGGGGCGCGGAATGAGCAGTTCTTC
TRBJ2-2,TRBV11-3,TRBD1,CASSRTGVGGELFF,TGTGCCAGCAGCCGGACAGGGGTTGGCGGGGAGCTGTTTTTT
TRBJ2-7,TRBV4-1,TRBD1,CASSYRDRAYEQYF,TGCGCCAGCAGCTATAGGGACAGGGCCTACGAGCAGTACTTC
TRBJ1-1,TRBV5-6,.,CASSWRGSGGTEAFF,TGTGCCAGCAGCTGGAGGGGCTCTGGGGGAACTGAAGCTTTCTTT